This T cell receptor (beta chain) is drawn from a study of blood T cell repertoires in COVID-19. Overall study: Italy, Spain and the United States were the sources of the convalescent and acute COVID-19 samples. T cells, B-cell-depleted T cells, or PBMCs supplied cDNA or gDNA.

The CDR3 runs 18 residues. J gave up 4 bases and V 1 base, and 10 bases lay outside the gene matches. Per the germline V gene, CDR1 is LGHNA and CDR2 is YNFKEQ. In Seattle, patients joined the study during active infection and were tracked longitudinally. The authors' processing: Reference gene primer amplification in the assay estimated nucleated cell counts. Clones were sequenced by immunoSEQ multiplex PCR, and TCRdb holds only the in-frame ones, with some missing. The V and J calls and clone size were taken over from that table, and D and trimming were inferred from the DNA. The sample has 200,000 to 250,000 clones; over 80% are singletons.

This chain connects TRBV4-2 to TRBJ1-1; 12 bases are shared with TRBD1. This TCR was recovered from a man younger than 45 with COVID-19, enrolled during active disease. Sequencing was performed on peripheral blood. For the CDR3, the DNA is TGTGCCAGCAGCCAAGCTATCCGGGACAGGGGGCCCGGCACTGAAGCTTTCTTT. As protein: CASSQAIRDRGPGTEAFF.